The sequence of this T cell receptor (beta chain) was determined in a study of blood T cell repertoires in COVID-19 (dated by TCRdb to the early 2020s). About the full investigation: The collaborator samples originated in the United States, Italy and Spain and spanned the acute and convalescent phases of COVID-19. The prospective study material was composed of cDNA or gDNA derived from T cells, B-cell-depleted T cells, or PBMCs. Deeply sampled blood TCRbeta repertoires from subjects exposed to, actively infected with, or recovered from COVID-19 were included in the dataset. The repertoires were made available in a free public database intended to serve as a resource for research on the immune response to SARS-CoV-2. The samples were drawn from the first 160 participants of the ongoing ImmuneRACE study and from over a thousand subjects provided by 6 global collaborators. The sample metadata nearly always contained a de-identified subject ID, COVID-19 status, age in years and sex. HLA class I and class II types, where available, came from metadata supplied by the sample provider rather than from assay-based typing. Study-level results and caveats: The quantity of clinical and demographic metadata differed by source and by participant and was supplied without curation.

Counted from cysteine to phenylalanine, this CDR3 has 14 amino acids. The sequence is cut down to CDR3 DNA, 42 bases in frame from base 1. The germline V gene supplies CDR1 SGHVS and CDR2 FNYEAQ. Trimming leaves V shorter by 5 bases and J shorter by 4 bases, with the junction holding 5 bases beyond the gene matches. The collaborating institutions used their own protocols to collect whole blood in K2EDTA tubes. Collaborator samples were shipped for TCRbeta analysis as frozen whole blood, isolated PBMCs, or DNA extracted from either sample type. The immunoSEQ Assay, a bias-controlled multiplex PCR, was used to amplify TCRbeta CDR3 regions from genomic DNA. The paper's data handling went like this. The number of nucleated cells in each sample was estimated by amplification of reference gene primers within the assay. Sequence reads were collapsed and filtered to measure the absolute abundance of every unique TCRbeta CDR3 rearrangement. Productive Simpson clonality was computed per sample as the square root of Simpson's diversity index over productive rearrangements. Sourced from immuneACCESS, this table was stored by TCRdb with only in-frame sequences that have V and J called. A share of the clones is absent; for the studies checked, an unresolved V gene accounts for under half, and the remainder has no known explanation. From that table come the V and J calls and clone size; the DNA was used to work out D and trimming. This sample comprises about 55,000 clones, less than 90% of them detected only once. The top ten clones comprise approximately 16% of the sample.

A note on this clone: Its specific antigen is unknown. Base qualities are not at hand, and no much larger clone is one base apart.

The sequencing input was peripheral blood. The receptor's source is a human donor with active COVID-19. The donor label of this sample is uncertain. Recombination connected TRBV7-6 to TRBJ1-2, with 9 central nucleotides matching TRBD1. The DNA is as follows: TGTGCCAGCAGCCCAGGGACAGGGTCCTATGGCTACACCTTC. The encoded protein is CASSPGTGSYGYTF.